The entry below describes one T cell receptor (beta chain). Its antigen is currently unknown. This entry belongs to a study of blood T cells in healthy people across ages. Study-wide results and limits: Diversity estimates drawn from one million T cells were deemed underestimates. The study lacked donor CMV status, which possibly confounded expanded clonotype changes. Higher diversity, along with more naive CD4+ cells, distinguished long-lived donors from aged donors. While age rose, TCR beta diversity per million T cells dropped in a roughly linear way.

CDR3 size: 16 residues. CDR1 and CDR2 (germline): DFQATT, SNEGSKA (reference sequence). V lost 3 bases and J 4 bases, leaving 16 bases between the germline ends. Through a sample-barcoded 5' primer and a J-beta primer mix, a second PCR was run for roughly 6 to 11 cycles. TCRdb re-called the 5' RACE reads through MiXCR, storing one row per CDR3 protein. The repertoire holds 1.5 million to 2 million distinct CDR3 sequences, with 25% to 30% as singletons. The receptor comes from a woman in her twenties or thirties in good health. The chain couples TRBV20-1 to TRBJ2-6, with no clear D. The specimen was blood. The CDR3 nucleotides are TGCAGTGCTAGGGTGAAGGACGGGCCCGGGGCCAACGTCCTGACTTTC. Translation gives CSARVKDGPGANVLTF.